This entry describes one T cell receptor beta chain. No antigen is known for it. The data originate from a study of cytomegalovirus exposure and HLA in healthy donors. Findings of the study overall: Immune exposure was documented only through CMV serostatus. A few chains tied to CMV proved CMV antigen-specific in vitro.

Both 60 Vbeta primers and 13 Jbeta primers went into the PCR. Profiling relied on immunoSEQ multiplex PCR, and the TCRdb table lists in-frame clones only, not all of them. The sample has 180,000 or so clones, approximately 80% seen once. The sequenced sample consisted of PBMCs. The source is a girl between 5 and 17 years old in good health and CMV-seropositive.

CDR3 nucleotide sequence: TGTGCCAGCAGCTTAACGACTTCGAACACCGGGGAGCTGTTTTTT. It encodes CASSLTTSNTGELFF. This chain connects TRBV7-9 to TRBJ2-2; no reliable D call. V was trimmed by 2 bases and J by 0 bases, leaving 7 bases between them. The CDR3 runs to 15 residues. The V gene's germline CDR1 is SEHNR and CDR2 FQNEAQ (reference sequence).